This TCR beta chain was recorded in a study of T cells in localized non-small cell lung cancer. TCRdb's copy holds only in-frame clones and misses some; the assay was immunoSEQ multiplex PCR. Of about 33,000 clones in the sample, just under 80% were seen once. As concerns this clone: The target antigen is unknown.

The CDR3 is made up of 15 amino acids. Losses at the gene ends were 4 bases for V and 2 bases for J; bases not matched to a gene: 5. Germline CDR1 and CDR2: SGHVS and FNYEAQ. General observations from the study: Highest T cell clonality was seen in uninvolved adjacent lung, surpassing that measured in tumor. As only one tumor region underwent sequencing, heterogeneity remains possible.

The clonotype comes from an older male donor with stage III squamous cell lung carcinoma. V and J are TRBV7-6 and TRBJ2-1, with 7 nucleotides matching TRBD1. The sample was peripheral blood, taken before any cancer treatment. The CDR3 region is CASSSRDSPYNEQFF. In DNA, the CDR3 is TGTGCCAGCAGCTCACGGGACAGCCCCTACAATGAGCAGTTCTTC. Full variable domain (rest looked up from reference TRBV7-6 and TRBJ2-1): GAGVSQSPRYKVTKRGQDVALRCDPISGHVSLYWYRQALGQGPEFLTYFNYEAQQDKSGLPNDRFSAERPEGSISTLTIQRTEQRDSAMYRCASSSRDSPYNEQFFGPGTRLTVL.